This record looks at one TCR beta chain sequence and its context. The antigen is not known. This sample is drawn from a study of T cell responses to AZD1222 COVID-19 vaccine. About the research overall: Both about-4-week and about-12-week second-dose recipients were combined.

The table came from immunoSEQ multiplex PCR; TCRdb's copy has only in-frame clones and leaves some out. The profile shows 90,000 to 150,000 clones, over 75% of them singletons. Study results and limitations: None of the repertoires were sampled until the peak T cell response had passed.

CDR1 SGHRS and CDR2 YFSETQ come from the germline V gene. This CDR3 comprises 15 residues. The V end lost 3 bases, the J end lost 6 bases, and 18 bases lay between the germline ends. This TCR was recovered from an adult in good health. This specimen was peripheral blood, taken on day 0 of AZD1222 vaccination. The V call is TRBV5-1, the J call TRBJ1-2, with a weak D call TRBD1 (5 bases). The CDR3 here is CASSSGTFPPDGYTF. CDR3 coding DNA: TGCGCCAGCAGCTCCGGGACTTTCCCACCAGATGGCTACACCTTC.